Listed below are T cell receptor beta chains from one sample, sequenced in a study of shared clonotypes between healthy human individuals. Only in-frame clones appear in the TCRdb table, and some are missing; sequencing was by immunoSEQ multiplex PCR. The sample lists about 2.2 million clones; 85% to 95% were seen once. The sequenced sample consisted of naive CD8+ T cells from PBMCs. The receptors were sampled from a man between 18 and 29 years old in good health. Some clones in this sample may be carry-over from other donors' samples. The conserved cysteine and the conserved F or W are not part of the CDR3 here.

TRBJ2-7	TRBV25-1	ASSLGEQY
TRBJ2-3	TRBV7-2	ASSLVLAPDTQY
TRBJ1-1	TRBV7-9	ASSLGSGPAF
TRBJ2-3	TRBV7-3	ASSQDTHTQY
TRBJ2-1	TRBV5-1	ASSYPGGGSYNEQF
TRBJ2-7	TRBV18	ASSPRGALLEQY
TRBJ1-1	TRBV7-9	ASSNTEAF
TRBJ2-5	TRBV6-1	ASSEEAGLAGVSETQY
TRBJ2-7	TRBV5-6	ASSHGVRRDEQY
TRBJ1-2	TRBV28	ASTPGRGFDGYT
TRBJ2-1	TRBV6-4	ASSPGLYNEQF